This TCR beta chain is drawn from a study of T cell changes during pregnancy in multiple sclerosis. Only in-frame clones appear in the TCRdb table, and some are missing; sequencing was by immunoSEQ multiplex PCR. In the table there are 55,000 to 70,000 clones, nearly 95% of which are singletons. This clone was counted a single time. Here the sequenced sample was CD4+ T cells from peripheral blood mononuclear cells, taken after pregnancy. The TCR comes from a female donor with multiple sclerosis, enrolled in a pregnancy study.

Written as DNA, the CDR3 is TGTGCCAGCTCACCACCGCGTACGAGCGAGCAGTACTTC. Its protein is CASSPPRTSEQYF. The rearrangement links TRBV18 to TRBJ2-7; no clear D. The length of the CDR3 is 13 residues. The germline V gene has CDR1 KGHSH and CDR2 LQKENI. V was trimmed by 0 bases and J by 6 bases, leaving 9 bases between them.